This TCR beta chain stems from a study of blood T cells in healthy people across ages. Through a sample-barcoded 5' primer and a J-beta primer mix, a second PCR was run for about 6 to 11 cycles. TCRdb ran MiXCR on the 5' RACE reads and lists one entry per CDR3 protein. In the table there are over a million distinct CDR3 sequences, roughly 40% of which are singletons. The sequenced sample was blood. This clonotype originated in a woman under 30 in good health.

CDR3 sequence (DNA): TGCGCCAGCAGCTTAGAGGCGAATTCCGCCTACGAGCAGTACTTC. It yields the protein CASSLEANSAYEQYF. V usage is TRBV5-1 and J usage is TRBJ2-7, with no clear D. The V and J ends lost 2 bases and 2 bases respectively, with 14 bases between them. CDR1 SGHRS and CDR2 YFSETQ come from the germline V gene. The CDR3 runs 15 residues.